These 30 T cell receptor beta chains originate from one sample sequenced in a study of T-cell memory formation after mild COVID-19 (dated by TCRdb to the early 2020s). Library generation was performed with 5' RACE. Sequencing used an Illumina NovaSeq 6000. TCRdb's own reprocessing of the public reads used fastp at Q25 and MiXCR and kept productive beta chains. Rows are combined by CDR3 protein, so each entry shows the most common genes and DNA. Here the sample has about 400,000 distinct CDR3 sequences; over 13% occur a single time. The ten largest account for about 20% of the sample. The sequencing input was PBMCs or a T cell subset sorted from them (not recorded which). The receptors come from a man aged 18 to 29 who had mild COVID-19 (a few samples of this study predate the infection). The sample titles of this study are shuffled in the database, so cell type and time point are left out; the donor was told from shared clones.

This clonotype has more than one count but fewer than ten. The V gene is TRBV9, the J gene TRBJ1-6; possible D gene TRBD1, 6 bases. The CDR3 consists of 15 residues. Trimming shortened V by 0 bases and J by 7 bases, and 11 bases separated the two germline ends. Germline CDR1 SGDLS, CDR2 YYNGEE. The CDR3 DNA reads as TGTGCCAGCAGCGTAGATTCGCAGGGGAATTCACCCCTCCACTTT. Encoded protein: CASSVDSQGNSPLHF.

J is TRBJ1-2 and V is TRBV2; 8 nucleotides agree with TRBD1. The CDR3 length is 14 residues. The germline V gene has CDR1 SNHLY and CDR2 FYNNEI. V was pared by 7 bases and J by 2 bases, with 6 bases of the junction left unmatched. CDR3 coding DNA: TGTGCCAGCAAGGGAACAGGGGGAAACTATGGCTACACCTTC. Translated: CASKGTGGNYGYTF. Combining the CDR3 with reference TRBV2 and TRBJ1-2 gives the whole variable domain EPEVTQTPSHQVTQMGQEVILRCVPISNHLYFYWYRQILGQKVEFLVSFYNNEISEKSEIFDDQFSVERPDGSNFTLKIRSTKLEDSAMYFCASKGTGGNYGYTFGSGTRLTVV.

The gene calls are TRBV5-6 and TRBJ2-3; D not certain. This CDR3 is 13 amino acids long. Between the trimmed V and J ends, which lost 3 bases and 4 bases, there was a span of 9 bases. Germline V gene data show CDR1 as SGHDT and CDR2 as YYEEEE. The CDR3 DNA reads as TGTGCCAGCAGCTCCTGGGCCTCAGATACGCAGTATTTT. Its translation: CASSSWASDTQYF. Supplemented by reference TRBV5-6 and TRBJ2-3, the full variable domain reads DAGVTQSPTHLIKTRGQQVTLRCSPKSGHDTVSWYQQALGQGPQFIFQYYEEEERQRGNFPDRFSGHQFPNYSSELNVNALLLGDSALYLCASSSWASDTQYFGPGTRLTVL.

On this clonotype: At one of its ends the junction is not consistent with the germline gene, which may arise from a read error. The chain employs TRBV20-1 and TRBJ1-1; D is possibly TRBD1 (5 bases). CDR1 is DFQATT and CDR2 is SNEGSKA in the germline V gene (reference sequence). The CDR3 covers 10 residues. The CDR3 is CSASPGPGYF. The CDR3 DNA is TGCAGTGCTAGCCCAGGGCCGGGTTACTTT.

This clonotype was counted between two and nine times. CDR3 nucleotides: TGTGCCAGCAGCTCCGGACAGCGAGGCTATGGCTACACCTTC. Translated, it gives CASSSGQRGYGYTF. The rearrangement uses TRBV5-6 and TRBJ1-2, with TRBD1 as a possible D gene (6 bases). The V gene lost 3 bases and the J gene lost 4 bases, with 13 bases spanning the gap. The germline CDR1 and CDR2 sequences are SGHDT and YYEEEE. CDR3 size: 14 residues.

This clonotype was detected only a few times. This rearrangement joins TRBV3-1 to TRBJ2-1, with D possibly TRBD2 on 5 matching bases. Per the germline V gene, CDR1 is LGHDT and CDR2 is YNNKEL (reference sequence). CDR3 length: 15 residues. Trimming cost V 1 base and J 10 bases, with 17 bases left between them. The CDR3 region is CASSQVSGWDREQFF. The CDR3 nucleotides are TGTGCCAGCAGCCAAGTATCGGGGTGGGATCGAGAGCAGTTCTTC.

Comment on this clonotype: A read error may produce the germline difference seen at one junction end. This rearrangement joins TRBV6-6 to TRBJ1-2; possible D gene TRBD1, 5 bases. Germline CDR1 and CDR2: MNHNY and SVGAGI (reference sequence). CDR3 length equals 11 residues. CDR3 sequence: CASSPRVEVAF. The CDR3 nucleotides read TGTGCCAGCAGTCCCAGGGTAGAGGTTGCCTTC.

This clonotype occurred a few times. V and J are TRBV9 and TRBJ1-2, with 11 positions matching TRBD1. The CDR3 has 15 amino acids. CDR1 and CDR2 (germline): SGDLS, YYNGEE. The junction had 5 bases not matched to a gene; V was cut back by 0 bases and J by 7 bases. CDR3 sequence: CASSVEGTGGAGYTF. The CDR3 nucleotides read TGTGCCAGCAGCGTAGAGGGGACAGGGGGTGCTGGCTACACCTTC. Looking up the rest from reference TRBV9 and TRBJ1-2 gives the full variable domain: DSGVTQTPKHLITATGQRVTLRCSPRSGDLSVYWYQQSLDQGLQFLIQYYNGEERAKGNILERFSAQQFPDLHSELNLSSLELGDSALYFCASSVEGTGGAGYTFGSGTRLTVV.

The chain joins TRBV7-3 to TRBJ2-2; D is tentatively TRBD1 or TRBD2 (6 bases each). Germline-derived CDR1 and CDR2 are SGHTA and FQGTGA. The CDR3 runs to 15 residues. Trimming cost V 1 base and J 4 bases, with 10 bases left between them. CDR3 nucleotide sequence: TGTGCCAGCAGCTTAAAGGGGGGAGGCACCGGGGAGCTGTTTTTT. It is translated as CASSLKGGGTGELFF.

This clonotype was seen only a few times. The genes are TRBV7-9 and TRBJ2-3; D call uncertain. The CDR3 runs 13 residues. Germline V gene lookup returns CDR1 SEHNR and CDR2 FQNEAQ (reference sequence). Trimming took off 3 bases at V and 4 bases at J, with 8 bases between the two ends. The CDR3 nucleotides are TGTGCCAGCAGCTTGGGTTCTGCAGATACGCAGTATTTT. Translation: CASSLGSADTQYF.

This clonotype appeared a few times. This chain connects TRBV15 to TRBJ2-7; possibly TRBD2 for D (5 bases). Germline lookup yields CDR1 LNHNV and CDR2 YYDKDF (reference sequence). V was cut by 0 bases and J by 5 bases, with 8 bases left in between. The CDR3 length is 13 residues. CDR3 sequence (DNA): TGTGCCACCAGCAGAGATGAGGGAAACGAGCAGTACGTC. Its protein product is CATSRDEGNEQYV.

This clonotype showed up just a few times. The chain combines TRBV11-2 with TRBJ2-5; D may correspond to TRBD1 or TRBD2 (5 bases each). This CDR3 spans 13 amino acids. V was pared by 5 bases and J by 5 bases, with 12 bases between. Per the germline V gene, CDR1 is SGHAT and CDR2 is FQNNGV. CDR3 region: CASSRGARETQYF. DNA of the CDR3: TGTGCCAGCAGCCGAGGGGCTAGGGAGACCCAGTACTTC.

The sample holds a few counts of this clonotype. The rearrangement links TRBV7-6 to TRBJ2-1; 7 bases line up with TRBD2. The CDR3 totals 15 residues. The trim removed 7 bases at V and 8 bases at J, leaving 14 bases unmatched. The germline CDR1 and CDR2 sequences are SGHVS and FNYEAQ. The DNA for the CDR3 is TGTGCCAGCACCCCGGAGCGGGGAATACGTTATGAGCAGTTCTTC. Translated, it gives CASTPERGIRYEQFF.

The chain joins TRBV7-9 to TRBJ2-3; D is perhaps TRBD2 (5 bases). V dropped 8 bases and J dropped 3 bases, with 18 bases sitting between them. The CDR3 contains 15 residues. Germline values: CDR1 SEHNR, CDR2 FQNEAQ (reference sequence). The CDR3 spells CASWTRGNLTDTQYF. The DNA of the CDR3 is TGTGCCAGCTGGACTCGGGGAAATTTGACAGATACGCAGTATTTT.

The chain is built from TRBV7-2 and TRBJ1-5, with D perhaps matching TRBD1 (5 bases). V was cut by 8 bases and J by 3 bases, with 17 bases left in between. In germline, CDR1 is SGHTA, CDR2 FQGNSA. This CDR3 spans 15 amino acids. Here the CDR3 reads CASRDSLYPNQPQHF. CDR3 nucleotide sequence: TGTGCCAGCCGGGACTCCTTATACCCCAATCAGCCCCAGCATTTT. The whole variable domain, filled in from reference TRBV7-2 and TRBJ1-5, reads GAGVSQSPSNKVTEKGKDVELRCDPISGHTALYWYRQSLGQGLEFLIYFQGNSAPDKSGLPSDRFSAERTGGSVSTLTIQRTQQEDSAVYLCASRDSLYPNQPQHFGDGTRLSIL.

At least ten counts were recorded for this clonotype. V and J are TRBV6-5 and TRBJ1-1; tentative D call: TRBD1 (5 bases). Germline loops: CDR1 MNHEY, CDR2 SVGAGI. The CDR3 extends over 12 amino acids. Trimming shortened V by 2 bases and J by 8 bases, and 9 bases separated the two germline ends. CDR3 coding DNA: TGTGCCAGCAGTTACAGGGGTGGGGAAGCTTTCTTT. This encodes CASSYRGGEAFF.

This clonotype appeared many times. This rearrangement joins TRBV7-9 to TRBJ1-2; no firm D call. CDR1 and CDR2 (germline): SEHNR, FQNEAQ (reference sequence). V lost 4 bases, J lost 2 bases, and 11 bases lay in between. The CDR3 spans 14 residues. CDR3 sequence (DNA): TGTGCCAGCAGCTCGACCGGGTCCAACTATGGCTACACCTTC. Translated: CASSSTGSNYGYTF. The variable domain in full, completed from reference TRBV7-9 and TRBJ1-2, reads DTGVSQNPRHKITKRGQNVTFRCDPISEHNRLYWYRQTLGQGPEFLTYFQNEAQLEKSRLLSDRFSAERPKGSFSTLEIQRTEQGDSAMYLCASSSTGSNYGYTFGSGTRLTVV.

This clonotype was counted a few times. The J gene is TRBJ1-3, the V gene TRBV18; D is undetermined. The CDR3 runs to 14 residues. Per the germline V gene, CDR1 is KGHSH and CDR2 is LQKENI. The ends were cut back, 3 bases at V and 2 bases at J, with 8 bases in the middle. The DNA of the CDR3 is TGTGCCAGCTCACCTCAGAGTACTGGAAACACCATATATTTT. Protein sequence: CASSPQSTGNTIYF.

The chain employs TRBV5-1 and TRBJ1-2; D is uncertain. V was cut by 5 bases and J by 3 bases, with 11 bases left in between. Germline V gene sequence: CDR1 SGHRS, CDR2 YFSETQ. The CDR3 has 13 amino acids. This CDR3 is CASRSAGDYGYTF. The DNA for the CDR3 is TGCGCCAGCAGGTCTGCGGGTGACTATGGCTACACCTTC.

A few counts support this clonotype. J is TRBJ1-2 and V is TRBV2, with D perhaps TRBD1 (6 bases). The CDR3 length is 13 residues. V lost 8 bases and J 4 bases, leaving 14 bases between the germline ends. Germline V gene sequence: CDR1 SNHLY, CDR2 FYNNEI. The CDR3: CASHRAPLYGYTF. For the CDR3, the DNA is TGTGCCAGCCACAGGGCTCCTCTCTATGGCTACACCTTC.

This clonotype was found many times. The chain recombines TRBV4-3 with TRBJ2-1; D could derive from TRBD1 or TRBD2 (5 bases each). V was shortened by 0 bases and J by 4 bases, with 13 bases between the two germline ends. CDR1 is LGHNA, CDR2 YSLEER, per germline. This CDR3 has 16 residues. CDR3 in amino acids: CASSQDEGTAYNEQFF. The CDR3 DNA is TGCGCCAGCAGCCAAGATGAAGGGACGGCATACAATGAGCAGTTCTTC.

The rearrangement links TRBV5-6 to TRBJ2-2; 9 bases are shared with TRBD1. Germline V gene sequence: CDR1 SGHDT, CDR2 YYEEEE. The CDR3 runs 15 residues. V was pared by 4 bases and J by 5 bases, with 6 bases of the junction left unmatched. CDR3 loop: CASSSRDRVTGELFF. Written as DNA, the CDR3 is TGTGCCAGCAGCAGCCGGGACAGGGTAACCGGGGAGCTGTTTTTT.

CDR3 coding DNA: TGTGCCAGCAGCCAAGCCCTCAGGACAGGCTTCTCCTACGAGCAGTACTTC. Translated, it gives CASSQALRTGFSYEQYF. This chain connects TRBV14 to TRBJ2-7, with TRBD1 matching over 7 bases. V shed 1 base, J shed 0 bases, and the junction held 9 bases outside the gene matches. Germline-derived CDR1 and CDR2 are SGHDN and FVKESK. The CDR3 spans 17 residues.

This clonotype has only a few counts. V gene TRBV5-1 combines with J gene TRBJ2-1; 10 bases line up with TRBD2. Germline assignment: CDR1 SGHRS and CDR2 YFSETQ. CDR3 length equals 16 residues. The V segment lost 1 base and the J segment 0 bases; nucleotides outside the gene matches: 1. CDR3: CASSLPSGGSYNEQFF. Written as DNA, the CDR3 is TGCGCCAGCAGCTTGCCTAGCGGGGGCTCCTACAATGAGCAGTTCTTC.

This clonotype was counted ten times or more. V and J are TRBV12-3 or TRBV12-4 and TRBJ2-3, with D possibly TRBD2 on 6 matching bases. The CDR3 loop spans 15 amino acids. The V and J ends lost 5 bases and 4 bases respectively, with 16 bases between them. The CDR3: CASSRPGGRSDTQYF. Here the CDR3 DNA reads TGTGCCAGCAGTCGACCCGGGGGTCGTTCAGATACGCAGTATTTT.

The chain uses TRBV4-3 and TRBJ1-2, with 7 bases matching TRBD1. V lost 4 bases, J lost 4 bases, and 6 bases stayed unmatched. The CDR3 is made up of 14 amino acids. Germline V CDR1 and CDR2: LGHNA, YSLEER. DNA of the CDR3: TGCGCCAGCAGCCGCGAGGGGACAGCCTATGGCTACACCTTC. Protein: CASSREGTAYGYTF.

This clonotype has a handful of counts. V is TRBV12-3 or TRBV12-4 and J is TRBJ1-1; D not certain. V shed 7 bases and J shed 3 bases, with 6 bases lying between them. CDR3 size: 11 residues. DNA for the CDR3: TGTGCCAGCAACGCGGACACTGAAGCTTTCTTT. It is translated as CASNADTEAFF.

In this sample, this clonotype turned up a few times. The chain couples TRBV29-1 to TRBJ2-7; 7 bases are shared with TRBD1. The J segment lost 6 bases and the V segment lost 2 bases, leaving 7 bases of the junction unmatched. The CDR3 has 13 residues. The germline V gene encodes CDR1 SQVTM and CDR2 ANQGSEA. In DNA, the CDR3 is TGCAGCGTTGAATTAGTAGGGGGCGGCGAGCAGTACGTC. Its protein product is CSVELVGGGEQYV.

This clonotype was detected only a few times. V gene TRBV6-2 or TRBV6-3 combines with J gene TRBJ2-7, with TRBD2 identical over 7 bases. The CDR3 is 15 residues long. V dropped 4 bases and J dropped 7; count of bases not matched to a gene: 13. The germline CDR1 and CDR2 sequences are MNHEY and SVGEGT. This CDR3 reads CASSWLGTTLVEQYF. The CDR3 DNA reads TGTGCCAGCAGTTGGCTAGGGACTACCCTCGTGGAGCAGTACTTC.

This clonotype was counted a few times. The chain carries TRBV5-6 and TRBJ1-4, with D perhaps matching TRBD1 (6 bases). Trimming removed 3 bases at V and 5 bases at J, with 11 bases between. Germline V CDR1 and CDR2: SGHDT, YYEEEE. The length of the CDR3 is 14 residues. The chain's CDR3 is CASSSAQGNEKLFF. CDR3 nucleotides: TGTGCCAGCAGCTCGGCTCAGGGGAATGAAAAACTGTTTTTT.